The 3 T cell receptor beta chains below all came from one sample that was sequenced in a study of T cells in Graves' hyperthyroidism and ophthalmopathy. From RNA transcripts, TCR beta CDR3 regions were amplified. RT-PCR in the first round (using the HTBI primer set) targeted the TCR CDR3. One entry per CDR3 protein, called by TCRdb with MiXCR from the multiplex PCR reads. The sample has 280,000 or so distinct CDR3 sequences, approximately 26% seen once. Sequences were obtained from blood. The origin of the receptors is a man aged 35 to 55 with Graves' hyperthyroidism that later progressed to Graves' ophthalmopathy.

The V and J genes are TRBV6-2 or TRBV6-3 and TRBJ1-1; TRBD1 agrees at 8 bases. V gave up 6 bases and J gave up 0 bases; unmatched junction bases: 3. Germline assignment: CDR1 MNHEY and CDR2 SVGEGT. The CDR3 is 14 amino acids. CDR3 sequence reads: CASSWTGLNTEAFF. In DNA form, the CDR3 reads TGTGCCAGCAGCTGGACAGGGCTGAACACTGAAGCTTTCTTT.

This clonotype was seen many times. The chain links TRBV12-3 or TRBV12-4 to TRBJ2-5, with 11 positions matching TRBD1. With V trimmed by 1 base and J by 2 bases, 3 bases remained unmatched. This CDR3 comprises 16 residues. CDR3 amino acids: CASSLGDRGFQETQYF. The CDR3 bases are TGTGCCAGCAGTTTAGGGGACAGGGGGTTTCAAGAGACCCAGTACTTC.

This sequence joins TRBV12-3 or TRBV12-4 and TRBJ1-2; maybe TRBD1 (5 bases). V lost 3 bases and J lost 4, with 12 bases in between. The CDR3 covers 14 residues. CDR3 coding DNA: TGTGCCAGCAGTTTCAGGGTCTCGAGCTATGGCTACACCTTC. Amino acids: CASSFRVSSYGYTF.